Below, one TCR beta chain is given with its context. As for time point: patch test 3, about 24 weeks after DPC sensitization. The treatment is: therapeutic diphenylcyclopropenone sensitization with weekly scalp DPC. This entry belongs to a study of human T cells and chemical hapten exposure. Trimming removed 3 bases at V and 2 bases at J, with 15 bases between. Germline V gives CDR1 DFQATT, CDR2 SNEGSKA (reference sequence). CDR3 length equals 15 residues. TCRdb called the RACE reads again in MiXCR, with one record for every CDR3 protein. The data contain 100,000 or so distinct CDR3 sequences, around 35% of them singletons.

The origin of this receptor is a man between 35 and 55 years old with alopecia areata. Some clones in this sample may be carry-over from other donors' samples. The V and J genes are TRBV20-1 and TRBJ2-3; D may be TRBD1 or TRBD2 (5 bases each). The source was whole blood, collected in connection with sensitization to the hapten diphenylcyclopropenone (DPC). The CDR3 bases are TGCAGTGCTAGCACCCCAATGGGGGACACAGATACGCAGTATTTT. Translation: CSASTPMGDTDTQYF.